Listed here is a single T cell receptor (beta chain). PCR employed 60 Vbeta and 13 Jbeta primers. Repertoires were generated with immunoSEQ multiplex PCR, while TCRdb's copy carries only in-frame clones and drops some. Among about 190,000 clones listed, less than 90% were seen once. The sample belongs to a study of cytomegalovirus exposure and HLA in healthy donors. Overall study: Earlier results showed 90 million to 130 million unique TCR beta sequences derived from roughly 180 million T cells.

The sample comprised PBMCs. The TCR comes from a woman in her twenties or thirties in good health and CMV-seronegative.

The CDR3 reads CASIGTSGRYEQFF. The CDR3 DNA follows: TGTGCCAGCATCGGGACTAGCGGGAGGTATGAGCAGTTCTTC. This chain connects TRBV28 to TRBJ2-1; 15 bases are a match to TRBD2. There are 14 residues in the CDR3. Germline CDR1 is MDHEN and CDR2 is SYDVKM. The V gene end was trimmed by 7 bases and the J gene end by 8 bases; junction bases not matched to a gene: 3.